Ten or more counts support the clone carrying this T cell receptor (beta chain). Between the trimmed V and J ends, which lost 6 bases and 3 bases, there was a span of 12 bases. Germline CDR1 is MNHEY and CDR2 is SMNVEV (reference sequence). CDR3 length equals 13 residues. This record belongs to a study of low-dose radiotherapy and immunotherapy resistance in tumors. Study-wide context: The patients were given nivolumab 240 mg every two weeks and ipilimumab 1 mg/kg every six weeks, through an intravenous route.

Primers used for first-strand cDNA, a TRAV- and TRBV-specific set, covered both alpha and beta chains. PCR amplification of the TCRs was performed with Phusion for 20 PCR cycles, and it relied on a constant-region primer together with a V-primer adapter. TCRdb called the reads again in MiXCR, with one record for every CDR3 protein. The sample contains about 91,000 distinct CDR3 sequences, 20% to 25% of which appear only once. Time point here: after trial treatment. Described treatment: LDRT plus nivolumab, ipilimumab, low-dose cyclophosphamide and aspirin (RACIN trial). The sequence was collected from a female donor with ovarian cancer. Sequencing was performed on PBMCs, taken after low-dose radiotherapy plus immunotherapy. This rearrangement joins TRBV27 to TRBJ2-7; D remains unclear. The CDR3 loop is CASSSGPIYEQYF. The CDR3 DNA reads TGTGCCAGCAGCTCCGGACCCATCTACGAGCAGTACTTC.